This is a list of T cell receptor beta chains from one sample in a study of a mutant IDH1 vaccine in newly diagnosed glioma. Measured with immunoSEQ multiplex PCR; TCRdb has only the in-frame clones, and not every one. The table has approximately 70,000 clones, approximately 85% seen once. The material was PBMCs, obtained from a glioma patient treated with radiotherapy, temozolomide or both. All receptors come from a man aged 45 to 65 with glioma. Each CDR3 is given with its conserved first and last residue. D genes are given only for firm matches. Size is stated for part of the rows, as once, few or many counts, or as a class when the clone is expanded.

j_gene | abundance | v_gene | d_gene | CDR3nt | CDR3aa
TRBJ2-1 | few | TRBV10-3 | TRBD2 | TGTGCCACCCAATATCCGCCTAGCGGGGGGCACAATGAGCAGTTCTTC | CATQYPPSGGHNEQFF
TRBJ2-5 | NA | TRBV7-9 | NA | TGTGCCAGCAGCTTGGCAGCACAAGAGACCCAGTACTTC | CASSLAAQETQYF
TRBJ1-5 | NA | TRBV7-2 | NA | TGTGCCAGCAGCTTCAGTGATAGCAATCAGCCCCAGCATTTT | CASSFSDSNQPQHF
TRBJ1-1 | NA | TRBV9 | NA | TGTGCCAGCAGCGCCGGACGGCCGAACACTGAAGCTTTCTTT | CASSAGRPNTEAFF
TRBJ1-1 | NA | TRBV7-9 | NA | TGTGCCAGCAGCTCCCCGGGATCGGGCAGCACTGAAGCTTTCTTT | CASSSPGSGSTEAFF
TRBJ2-2 | NA | TRBV30 | TRBD2 | TGTGCCTGGATTCCTAGCGGGGGGGCAACCGGGGAGCTGTTTTTT | CAWIPSGGATGELFF
TRBJ2-7 | NA | TRBV30 | TRBD1 | TGTGCCTGGAGTACAGGGGCTCCCTACGAGCAGTACTTC | CAWSTGAPYEQYF
TRBJ1-1 | NA | TRBV4-1 | NA | TGCGCCAGCAGCCAAGGTCGTGGCGAGGGAGACACTGAAGCTTTCTTT | CASSQGRGEGDTEAFF
TRBJ2-1 | NA | TRBV2 | TRBD1 | TGTGCCAGCAGCTCAGACAGGGGGAACTGGGAGCAGTTCTTC | CASSSDRGNWEQFF
TRBJ2-3 | NA | TRBV5-1 | NA | TGCGCCAGCAGCTTACAACAGGGATTGGCGGATACGCAGTATTTT | CASSLQQGLADTQYF
TRBJ2-3 | once | TRBV10-2 | TRBD1 | TGCGCCAGCAGTGAGGCGGGACAGGGAAGAACAGATACGCAGTATTTT | CASSEAGQGRTDTQYF
TRBJ2-3 | NA | TRBV27 | TRBD2 | TGTGCCAGCAGTTTTGGGGGGGGGACCATCACAGATACGCAGTATTTT | CASSFGGGTITDTQYF
TRBJ2-3 | NA | TRBV6-6 | TRBD1 | TGTGCCAGCAGATCGACAGGGGGCGGCACAGATACGCAGTATTTT | CASRSTGGGTDTQYF
TRBJ1-3 | NA | TRBV9 | NA | TGTGCCAGCAGCGTAGGGTCTATCTCTGGAAACACCATATATTTT | CASSVGSISGNTIYF
TRBJ1-2 | NA | TRBV5-1 | TRBD1 | TGCGCCAGCAGCCAGGGACAGGGAAAGAACTATGGCTACACCTTC | CASSQGQGKNYGYTF
TRBJ1-1 | NA | TRBV29-1 | NA | TGCAGCGTTCCCCCCTGGGACGGATCGAACACTGAAGCTTTCTTT | CSVPPWDGSNTEAFF
TRBJ2-2 | NA | TRBV6-6 | NA | TGTGCCAGCAGGACGAACACCGGGGAGCTGTTTTTT | CASRTNTGELFF
TRBJ2-3 | NA | TRBV7-6 | TRBD2 | TGTGCCAGCAGCTGGGGCGGCGGGGGGGGCACAGATACGCAGTATTTT | CASSWGGGGGTDTQYF
TRBJ2-3 | once | TRBV7-2 | NA | TGTGCCAGCAGCTTAGTCGGGGCGTATAGCACAGATACGCAGTATTTT | CASSLVGAYSTDTQYF
TRBJ2-7 | NA | TRBV4-1 | TRBD1 | TGCGCCAGCAGCCAAGGAATGGGGACAGCCTACGAGCAGTACTTC | CASSQGMGTAYEQYF
TRBJ1-1 | NA | TRBV5-8 | NA | TGTGCCAGCAGTCGGAGGTTGAACACTGAAGCTTTCTTT | CASSRRLNTEAFF
TRBJ1-2 | NA | TRBV19 | TRBD1 | TGTGCCAGTAGTGACAGGGGGCATGACTATGGCTACACCTTC | CASSDRGHDYGYTF
TRBJ2-6 | NA | TRBV5-1 | NA | TGCGCCAGCAGCGGGACTCACGGGGCCAACGTCCTGACTTTC | CASSGTHGANVLTF
TRBJ2-3 | NA | TRBV7-2 | NA | TGTGCCAGCAGCCCGCAGGGCGGAGATACGCAGTATTTT | CASSPQGGDTQYF
TRBJ1-6 | few | TRBV5-8 | TRBD1 | TGTGCCTATGACAGGGGATCCAATTATTCACCCCTCCACTTT | CAYDRGSNYSPLHF
TRBJ1-6 | NA | TRBV9 | NA | TGTGCCAGCAGCTCCGGGACACGGGGTTCACCCCTCCACTTT | CASSSGTRGSPLHF
TRBJ1-1 | NA | TRBV5-1 | TRBD1 | TGCGCCAGCAGCTTACCCGGGACAGGGGGCTGGTACACTGAAGCTTTCTTT | CASSLPGTGGWYTEAFF
TRBJ2-5 | NA | TRBV5-8 | NA | TGTGCCAGCAGCTTGATAAGGGGACGGGAGACCCAGTACTTC | CASSLIRGRETQYF
TRBJ1-6 | NA | TRBV27 | NA | TGTGCCAGCAGTTCGAGGGGATCCTATAATTCACCCCTCCACTTT | CASSSRGSYNSPLHF
TRBJ2-3 | NA | TRBV27 | TRBD2 | TGTGCCAGCAGTTCAGCGGGGGCCGAGGGAGATACGCAGTATTTT | CASSSAGAEGDTQYF
TRBJ2-3 | NA | TRBV19 | TRBD2 | TGTGCCAGTAGTCGCGGACTAGCCGATTTCACAGATACGCAGTATTTT | CASSRGLADFTDTQYF
TRBJ1-1 | NA | TRBV2 | NA | TGTGCCAGCAGTGAAGCGGGGGGTGTAACTGGAGCTTTCTTT | CASSEAGGVTGAFF
TRBJ2-1 | once | TRBV6-1 | NA | TGTGCCAGCAGTGAAGCGGAGGGGGCAGGGGAGCAGTTCTTC | CASSEAEGAGEQFF
TRBJ2-3 | NA | TRBV27 | NA | TGTGCCAGCAGCCCCGACCGTTGGCGAACAGATACGCAGTATTTT | CASSPDRWRTDTQYF
TRBJ2-1 | NA | TRBV7-6 | NA | TGTGCCAGCAGCTACTATGGCAGGACGTCCGACAATGAGCAGTTCTTC | CASSYYGRTSDNEQFF
TRBJ2-5 | NA | TRBV4-1 | TRBD2 | TGCGCCAGCAGCCAAGTGCCCGGGACTAGCGACCTCAAGGGGACCCAGTACTTC | CASSQVPGTSDLKGTQYF
TRBJ2-1 | NA | TRBV10-3 | NA | TGTGCCATCAATGGGAGAGAGGACAATGAGCAGTTCTTC | CAINGREDNEQFF
TRBJ2-7 | once | TRBV30 | TRBD1 | TGTGCCTGGAGTGTACGATTGCGACAGGGTTGCTACGAGCAGTACTTC | CAWSVRLRQGCYEQYF
TRBJ1-5 | NA | TRBV30 | TRBD1 | TGTGCCTGGAGTGTAGGACAGGGGTATCAGCCCCAGCATTTT | CAWSVGQGYQPQHF
TRBJ1-1 | few | TRBV5-1 | NA | TGCGCCAGCAGCTTGGTAGGTTTAAACACTGAAGCTTTCTTT | CASSLVGLNTEAFF
TRBJ1-3 | NA | TRBV7-9 | NA | TGTGCCAGCAGCTTAGAAGGGAGAGGAAACACCATATATTTT | CASSLEGRGNTIYF
TRBJ2-5 | NA | TRBV11-2 | NA | TGTGCCAGCAGCTTAGGGGGGAGGGAGACCCAGTACTTC | CASSLGGRETQYF
TRBJ1-1 | NA | TRBV5-6 | NA | TGTGCCAGCAGCTTGGACAGAAGCTACCCGAACACTGAAGCTTTCTTT | CASSLDRSYPNTEAFF